Listed below are T cell receptor beta chains from one sample, sequenced in a study of blood T cell repertoires in COVID-19. Here immunoSEQ multiplex PCR was the method, and the copy in TCRdb shows in-frame clones only, minus some. The sample yields about 140,000 clones, under 90% seen once. Sequenced sample: peripheral blood. These TCRs come from a human donor in a cohort sampled during active COVID-19. The CDR3 runs from the conserved cysteine through the conserved F or W. The D gene is left open where the match is weak. Not every row has a clone size; where given, it reads once, few, many or a size class.

.,14,.,TRBJ1-1,TRBV11-3,TGTGCCAGCAGCCTGGACAGCGTGAACACTGAAGCTTTCTTT,CASSLDSVNTEAFF
.,15,TRBD1,TRBJ1-6,TRBV11-2,TGTGCCAGCAGCTTTCCGGACAGGACCTATTCACCCCTCCACTTT,CASSFPDRTYSPLHF
.,15,.,TRBJ2-1,TRBV3-1/TRBV3-2,TGTGCCAGCAGCCTCGGCCATCAGGCCTACAATGAGCAGTTCTTC,CASSLGHQAYNEQFF
.,13,TRBD1,TRBJ2-7,TRBV6-4,TGTGCCAGCAGTGCGGACAGGGGGCGCGAGCAGTACTTC,CASSADRGREQYF
.,12,.,TRBJ2-7,TRBV11-2,TGTGCCAGTAATTCGGGGGGCTTCGAGCAGTACTTC,CASNSGGFEQYF
.,13,.,TRBJ1-4,TRBV12-3/TRBV12-4,TGTGCCAGCACCCTCCGAGTCGGTGAAAAACTGTTTTTT,CASTLRVGEKLFF
.,13,.,TRBJ1-1,TRBV7-2,TGTGCCAGCAGCCGGGAGGGTGCACGGAAAGCTTTCTTT,CASSREGARKAFF
.,12,.,TRBJ2-7,TRBV6-2/TRBV6-3,TGTGCCAGCAGTTACCCCATCTACGAGCAGTACTTC,CASSYPIYEQYF
few,13,.,TRBJ1-1,TRBV7-9,TGTGCCAGCAGCTTAAATGGGGCTTCTGAAGCTTTCTTT,CASSLNGASEAFF
.,13,.,TRBJ1-1,TRBV29-1,TGCAGCGTAGAGAGACTCATGAACACTGAAGCTTTCTTT,CSVERLMNTEAFF
.,13,.,TRBJ2-1,TRBV7-3,TGTGCCAGCAGCTTAACCTCCAGGAATGAGCAGTTCTTC,CASSLTSRNEQFF
.,13,.,TRBJ1-1,TRBV9,TGTGCCAGCAGCTCGACACCCCTCTCTGTAGCTTTCTTT,CASSSTPLSVAFF
.,13,.,TRBJ2-2,TRBV12-3/TRBV12-4,TGTGCCAGCATCGGGGTCTTGACCGGGGAGCTGTTTTTT,CASIGVLTGELFF
.,13,.,TRBJ1-3,TRBV5-1,TGCGCCAGCAGCTTGGGACAGAGAAACACCATATATTTT,CASSLGQRNTIYF
.,18,TRBD2,TRBJ2-1,TRBV7-6,TGTGCCAGCAGCTTAGCTAGCGGGGGGGCAAGCTCCTACAATGAGCAGTTCTTC,CASSLASGGASSYNEQFF
.,13,TRBD1,TRBJ1-2,TRBV30,TGTGCCTGGAGCCGGACAGGGCCCTATGGCTACACCTTC,CAWSRTGPYGYTF
few,13,.,TRBJ2-2,TRBV5-6,TGTGCCAGCAGCTTGGCAGGGCCCGGGGAGCTGTTTTTT,CASSLAGPGELFF
.,14,TRBD1,TRBJ2-2,TRBV11-3,TGTGCCAGCAATAAAGGGACAGGGGTCGGGGAGCTGTTTTTT,CASNKGTGVGELFF
.,16,.,TRBJ2-2,TRBV19,TGTGCCAGTAGTATCCCGCAGGGTAAGAACACCGGGGAGCTGTTTTTT,CASSIPQGKNTGELFF
.,13,.,TRBJ2-3,TRBV4-2,TGTGCCAGCAGCCAAGTCGGTACAGATACGCAGTATTTT,CASSQVGTDTQYF
many,14,.,TRBJ2-3,TRBV10-3,TGTGCCATCAGTGAGTCGGGCGACACAGATACGCAGTATTTT,CAISESGDTDTQYF
.,13,.,TRBJ1-2,TRBV24-1,TGTGCCACCAGTGATCGACAGGCCTATGGCTACACCTTC,CATSDRQAYGYTF
.,16,TRBD1,TRBJ1-3,TRBV6-6,TGTGCCAGCAGTTACACCTCGACAGGGAATGGAAACACCATATATTTT,CASSYTSTGNGNTIYF
few,14,TRBD2,TRBJ2-7,TRBV10-3,TGTGCCATCAGTCCGGGACTAGCGCATTCCGAGCAGTACTTC,CAISPGLAHSEQYF
.,14,.,TRBJ2-5,TRBV7-2,TGTGCCAGCAGCTTAGCGGGCTTCCAAGAGACCCAGTACTTC,CASSLAGFQETQYF